The 20 T cell receptor beta chains below were found in one sample sequenced in a study of cytomegalovirus exposure and HLA in healthy donors. Clones were sequenced by immunoSEQ multiplex PCR, and TCRdb holds only the in-frame ones, with some missing. The sample lists 150,000 to 200,000 clones, 85% seen once, with approximately 16% in the top ten. Sequenced input: PBMCs. The receptors were sampled from a young man in good health and CMV-seropositive.

This CDR3 reads CAWSVPQGFNEKLFF. CDR3 nucleotide sequence: TGTGCCTGGAGTGTACCACAGGGGTTTAATGAAAAACTGTTTTTT. The rearrangement links TRBV30 to TRBJ1-4; TRBD1 matches at 7 bases. The CDR3 is 15 amino acids. CDR1 and CDR2 (germline): GTSNPN, SVGIG (reference sequence). With V trimmed by 0 bases and J by 4 bases, 5 bases remained unmatched.

This clone was found a few times. The chain has TRBV2 and TRBJ1-1, with D perhaps matching TRBD1 (5 bases). Trimming left V 3 bases short and J 8 bases short, with 13 bases between. CDR1 and CDR2 (germline): SNHLY, FYNNEI. The CDR3 has 13 residues. DNA for the CDR3: TGTGCCAGCAGTGACCAGGGCGGATACGAAGCTTTCTTT. The encoded protein is CASSDQGGYEAFF.

The rearrangement uses TRBV28 and TRBJ2-7; D is perhaps TRBD2 (6 bases). Germline V gene sequence: CDR1 MDHEN, CDR2 SYDVKM. This CDR3 contains 16 residues. V was shortened by 5 bases and J by 0 bases, with 17 bases between the two germline ends. The CDR3 DNA follows: TGTGCCAGCAGTATCAGGGACTCGAGTAGCTCCTACGAGCAGTACTTC. Residues: CASSIRDSSSSYEQYF. The full variable domain, in which reference TRBV28 and TRBJ2-7 provide the parts outside the CDR3, is DVKVTQSSRYLVKRTGEKVFLECVQDMDHENMFWYRQDPGLGLRLIYFSYDVKMKEKGDIPEGYSVSREKKERFSLILESASTNQTSMYLCASSIRDSSSSYEQYFGPGTRLTVT.

V is TRBV14 and J is TRBJ1-2, with a tentative D call TRBD1 (5 bases). There are 21 residues in the CDR3. The germline CDR1 and CDR2 sequences are SGHDN and FVKESK. Trimming left V 2 bases short and J 4 bases short, with 32 bases between. CDR3 amino acids: CASSQRRAPTPTAMGFYGYTF. CDR3 nucleotides: TGTGCCAGCAGCCAAAGAAGGGCCCCGACCCCGACAGCCATGGGATTCTATGGCTACACCTTC.

The chain combines TRBV4-2 with TRBJ2-3; 13 bases fit TRBD2. Looked up from germline, CDR1 is LGHNA and CDR2 is YNFKEQ. V lost 1 base to trimming and J lost 6 bases; unmatched junction nucleotides: 4. The CDR3 spans 16 residues. CDR3 sequence: CASSQGGTSGEDTQYF. CDR3 DNA sequence: TGTGCCAGCAGCCAAGGGGGGACTAGCGGGGAGGATACGCAGTATTTT.

The chain recombines TRBV13 with TRBJ2-2, with 11 nucleotides matching TRBD2. Germline V gene lookup returns CDR1 PRHDT and CDR2 FYEKMQ (reference sequence). V dropped 5 bases and J dropped 1; count of bases not matched to a gene: 12. CDR3 length: 19 residues. CDR3 DNA sequence: TGTGCCAGCAGCCAGGGACTAGCGGCCCTGAGATTGAACACCGGGGAGCTGTTTTTT. Its translation is CASSQGLAALRLNTGELFF.

This clone has more than one count but fewer than ten. V and J are TRBV28 and TRBJ1-5, with TRBD1 matching 9 bases. The J segment lost 4 bases and the V segment lost 8 bases, leaving 3 bases of the junction unmatched. Per germline, CDR1 MDHEN and CDR2 SYDVKM. This CDR3 spans 13 amino acids. CDR3 bases: TGTGCCAGCTTCGGGACAGGGAATCAGCCCCAGCATTTT. Its protein is CASFGTGNQPQHF.

V gene TRBV7-8 combines with J gene TRBJ2-1; 12 nucleotides match TRBD2. This CDR3 spans 16 amino acids. V trimming: 1 base; J trimming: 8 bases; junction bases outside the gene matches: 6. The germline gives CDR1 SGHVS, CDR2 FQNEAQ. The CDR3: CASSLGRLAGGHEQFF. The CDR3 bases are TGTGCCAGCAGCTTAGGGAGGCTAGCGGGAGGGCATGAGCAGTTCTTC. Full variable domain (missing parts from reference TRBV7-8 and TRBJ2-1): GAGVSQSPRYKVAKRGQDVALRCDPISGHVSLFWYQQALGQGPEFLTYFQNEAQLDKSGLPSDRFFAERPEGSVSTLKIQRTQQEDSAVYLCASSLGRLAGGHEQFFGPGTRLTVL.

The rearrangement links TRBV19 to TRBJ2-7, with TRBD1 matching 9 bases. The V gene's germline CDR1 is LNHDA and CDR2 SQIVND (reference sequence). The CDR3 runs to 14 residues. J lost 5 bases, V lost 2 bases, and 4 bases had no gene match. Here the CDR3 reads CASSIWTGEDEQYF. DNA of the CDR3: TGTGCCAGTAGTATATGGACAGGGGAAGACGAGCAGTACTTC. Supplemented by reference TRBV19 and TRBJ2-7, the full variable domain reads DGGITQSPKYLFRKEGQNVTLSCEQNLNHDAMYWYRQDPGQGLRLIYYSQIVNDFQKGDIAEGYSVSREKKESFPLTVTSAQKNPTAFYLCASSIWTGEDEQYFGPGTRLTVT.

This chain's CDR3 is CASSGSGGMTDTQYF. Written as DNA, the CDR3 is TGCGCCAGCAGTGGCAGCGGGGGAATGACAGATACGCAGTATTTT. The chain links TRBV10-1 to TRBJ2-3; 8 positions match TRBD2. The germline V gene encodes CDR1 WNHNN and CDR2 SYGVQD (reference sequence). The CDR3 covers 15 residues. J was trimmed by 3 bases and V by 4 bases; bases with no gene match: 6.

The V call is TRBV4-2, the J call TRBJ2-2; D is perhaps TRBD1 (5 bases). This CDR3 region has 14 residues. Trimming left V 1 base short and J 7 bases short, with 10 bases between. Germline CDR1 reads LGHNA; CDR2 reads YNFKEQ. The CDR3 spells CASSQGEGDGELFF. The CDR3 DNA sequence: TGTGCCAGCAGCCAAGGTGAAGGGGACGGGGAGCTGTTTTTT.

This rearrangement joins TRBV29-1 to TRBJ2-7; D is perhaps TRBD1 (5 bases). Deletions cut 6 bases from V and 3 bases from J, with 18 bases between. CDR3 length: 14 residues. Germline loops: CDR1 SQVTM, CDR2 ANQGSEA. CDR3 amino acids: CSVGSGPQGYEQYF. For the CDR3, the DNA is TGCAGCGTGGGCTCCGGGCCCCAGGGCTACGAGCAGTACTTC.

The chain recombines TRBV5-6 with TRBJ1-2; D possibly corresponds to TRBD1 (5 bases). CDR3 length: 17 amino acids. The V gene lost 0 bases and the J gene lost 6 bases, with 21 bases spanning the gap. Germline V gene data show CDR1 as SGHDT and CDR2 as YYEEEE. The CDR3 region has the DNA TGTGCCAGCAGCTTGGAGGGGTCCAGTCGTTTCTCACATGGCTACACCTTC. Translation gives CASSLEGSSRFSHGYTF.

This clone has more than one count but fewer than ten. The gene calls are TRBV28 and TRBJ1-5; D call uncertain. CDR1 is MDHEN and CDR2 is SYDVKM in the germline V gene. Trimming stripped 7 bases from V and 0 bases from J, with 10 bases between. The CDR3 is 14 residues long. DNA for the CDR3: TGTGCCAGCACCGGAGCCGATAGCAATCAGCCCCAGCATTTT. Protein product: CASTGADSNQPQHF.

The rearrangement uses TRBV13 and TRBJ1-6; 8 bases align to TRBD1. J was trimmed by 8 bases and V by 5 bases; bases with no gene match: 5. Per the germline V gene, CDR1 is PRHDT and CDR2 is FYEKMQ (reference sequence). The CDR3 is 14 amino acids. The CDR3 here is CASSPTGVDSPLHF. The CDR3 DNA sequence: TGTGCCAGCAGCCCGACAGGGGTAGATTCACCCCTCCACTTT. The full variable domain, with the rest looked up from reference TRBV13 and TRBJ1-6, is AAGVIQSPRHLIKEKRETATLKCYPIPRHDTVYWYQQGPGQDPQFLISFYEKMQSDKGSIPDRFSAQQFSDYHSELNMSSLELGDSALYFCASSPTGVDSPLHFGNGTRLTVT.

The CDR3 bases are TGTGCCAGCGATACAGGACCACTGAACACTGAAGCTTTCTTT. Amino acids: CASDTGPLNTEAFF. The rearrangement uses TRBV7-2 and TRBJ1-1, with a weak D call TRBD1 (5 bases). This CDR3 has 14 amino acids. V was shortened by 8 bases and J by 0 bases, with 13 bases between the two germline ends. The germline V gene encodes CDR1 SGHTA and CDR2 FQGNSA.

This chain links TRBV6-6 with TRBJ2-7; 7 bases map to TRBD1. Per germline, CDR1 MNHNY and CDR2 SVGAGI (reference sequence). This CDR3 has 15 residues. The junction had 12 bases not matched to a gene; V was cut back by 8 bases and J by 2 bases. This chain's CDR3 is CASAEPGQFPYEQYF. The CDR3 coding sequence is TGTGCCAGCGCAGAACCGGGACAGTTCCCCTACGAGCAGTACTTC.

This chain connects TRBV7-3 to TRBJ2-3; 9 positions match TRBD2. The CDR3 has 15 residues. Germline assignment: CDR1 SGHTA and CDR2 FQGTGA. Trimming took 3 bases from V and 6 from J; bases not matched to a gene: 7. CDR3 nucleotides: TGTGCCAGCAGCTTTAGCGGGAGCGTCTGGGATACGCAGTATTTT. Its translation: CASSFSGSVWDTQYF.

The chain couples TRBV27 to TRBJ2-5; D is possibly TRBD2 (6 bases). The V end was cut by 2 bases, the J end by 4 bases, with 17 bases between. This CDR3 is 16 amino acids long. The V gene's germline CDR1 is MNHEY and CDR2 SMNVEV (reference sequence). DNA of the CDR3: TGTGCCAGCAGTTTAGACGGGAGAGAGAAAGCAGAGACCCAGTACTTC. Translated: CASSLDGREKAETQYF.

The chain has TRBV6-1 and TRBJ2-2; D is ambiguous. V lost 7 bases, J lost 4 bases, and 10 bases lay in between. CDR1 is MNHNS and CDR2 is SASEGT in the germline V gene. This CDR3 comprises 13 residues. CDR3 nucleotides: TGTGCCAGCACCCCACGGTTCACCGGGGAGCTGTTTTTT. Protein sequence: CASTPRFTGELFF.